Listed below are T cell receptor beta chains from one sample, sequenced in a study of cytomegalovirus exposure and HLA in healthy donors. Generated by immunoSEQ multiplex PCR, the TCRdb table keeps only in-frame clones and is missing some. The table has some 160,000 clones, around 80% seen once; the top ten hold 7.5% to 9%. Sequencing was done on a sample of PBMCs. The receptor source for this set is a male donor in good health and CMV-seropositive. Each CDR3 is given with its conserved first and last residue. Fields, in order: V gene, J gene, CDR3 protein.

V: TRBV5-1; J: TRBJ2-7; CDR3: CASSLDGAYEQYF
V: TRBV5-6; J: TRBJ2-7; CDR3: CASSSDSISYEQYF
V: TRBV7-9; J: TRBJ2-3; CDR3: CASSSVAGASSTDTQYF
V: TRBV18; J: TRBJ1-1; CDR3: CASSPSTREAFF
V: TRBV11-3; J: TRBJ2-1; CDR3: CASSLDLYEQFF
V: TRBV30; J: TRBJ2-7; CDR3: CAWTYPAPGLGFYEQYF
V: TRBV5-4; J: -; CDR3: CASSTDRANEQYF
V: TRBV27; J: TRBJ2-7; CDR3: CASSSWAGNYEQYF
V: TRBV5-4; J: TRBJ1-2; CDR3: CASSSEGAGGYGYTF
V: TRBV7-6; J: TRBJ1-6; CDR3: CASSLGHRGQGSPLHF
V: TRBV6-1; J: TRBJ2-7; CDR3: CASSHRGQHYEQYF
V: TRBV27; J: TRBJ1-4; CDR3: CASRLLGQAPESEKLFF
V: TRBV10-1; J: TRBJ1-1; CDR3: CASSDSGATFF
V: TRBV7-2; J: TRBJ2-7; CDR3: CASSLVAGPGVQYF
V: TRBV5-5; J: TRBJ1-4; CDR3: CASEIRSAGEKLFF
V: TRBV18; J: TRBJ1-4; CDR3: CASSPGTGREKLFF
V: TRBV5-1; J: -; CDR3: CASSYTGGSRGYEQYF
V: TRBV20-1; J: TRBJ2-7; CDR3: CSARPADEQYF
V: TRBV11-2; J: TRBJ2-2; CDR3: CASSFELSGVGAGELFF
V: TRBV4-3; J: TRBJ2-2; CDR3: CASSQDYSGGQNTGELFF
V: TRBV7-7; J: TRBJ2-5; CDR3: CASSPRSGTQETQYF
V: TRBV6-6; J: TRBJ2-7; CDR3: CASRPGRGPTYEQYF
V: TRBV6-5; J: TRBJ1-2; CDR3: CASSYSSQGNYGYTF
V: TRBV6-1; J: TRBJ2-2; CDR3: CASSRPPGGPGELFF
V: TRBV7-6; J: TRBJ1-1; CDR3: CASSLAPMPRQEAFF
V: TRBV6-6; J: TRBJ2-5; CDR3: CASSLAGQGVETQYF
V: TRBV10-3; J: TRBJ1-2; CDR3: CAISDLGGRGPNYGYTF
V: TRBV4-1; J: TRBJ2-3; CDR3: CASSPTRDWADTQYF
V: TRBV5-8; J: TRBJ2-1; CDR3: CASSTRYEQFF
V: TRBV27; J: TRBJ2-7; CDR3: CASSLLQGISSAQYF
V: TRBV28; J: TRBJ2-5; CDR3: CASSRDQGLKETQYF
V: TRBV30; J: TRBJ2-5; CDR3: CAWSRPATSDGETQYF
V: TRBV6-5; J: TRBJ1-4; CDR3: CASSSPTGVNEKLFF